Detailed here is one T cell receptor (beta chain). Its target is not known. V was cut by 3 bases and J by 4 bases, with 8 bases left in between. Germline V gives CDR1 SGHVS, CDR2 FQNEAQ. This CDR3 spans 13 amino acids. The sample comes from a study of graft-versus-host responses after intestinal transplantation. TCRdb's copy holds only in-frame clones and misses some; the assay was immunoSEQ multiplex PCR. There are about 120,000 clones in the sample; 85% to 95% occur only once, and 1.2% lies in the top ten. Sample: unstimulated CD8+ T cells sorted from spleen or lymph node cells, taken before transplant. This clonotype was obtained from a human donor who was the organ donor for an intestinal transplant. The chain recombines TRBV7-8 with TRBJ2-3; D might be TRBD1 (6 bases). CDR3 protein: CASSFPGADTQYF. The CDR3 DNA sequence: TGTGCCAGCAGCTTTCCAGGGGCAGATACGCAGTATTTT.